This note documents a single T cell receptor beta chain sequence. This clonotype was recorded a few times. No antigen is known for it. Per-base qualities were not stored, and no clone one base away is much larger. The reads were generated on an Illumina NovaSeq 6000. TCRalpha and TCRbeta cDNA libraries were built by 5'RACE with constant-segment primers, adding sample barcodes and unique molecular identifiers. RNA was extracted from every sample with Trizol reagent. Amplification of the libraries took two PCR steps, and the second step added a second sample barcode plus Illumina TruSeq adapters. Sequencing of the libraries was done on an Illumina NovaSeq, producing 2 x 150 bp paired-end reads. Concerning the study's data processing: The reads were demultiplexed and collapsed into UMI-guided consensus sequences using migec v1.2.7. Using mixcr v2.1.11, the UMI consensuses were aligned to TRA and TRB V and J templates and assembled into clonotypes. Clonotypes were classified as expanded or contracted when called significant by both edgeR and NoisET, with noise models trained on biological replicates. For edgeR calls, a false discovery rate-adjusted p below 0.01 and a log2 fold-change threshold of 1 were applied. As an exploratory analysis of dynamics, max-normalized trajectories of the 1000 most abundant clonotypes were examined with PCA combined with hierarchical clustering. The CD4 or CD8 phenotype of responding clones was assigned using the separately sequenced CD4+ and CD8+ repertoires. The public reads were quality trimmed at Q25 with fastp and then assembled into clones with MiXCR by TCRdb, keeping productive beta chains. Rows merge per CDR3 protein into single entries with the most common DNA and genes. The V and J calls here are based on TCRdb, not the publication. This sample is represented by about 88,000 distinct CDR3 sequences; around a quarter of them were singletons. Jointly, the top ten make up less than 55% of the sample.

Ficoll-Paque density gradient centrifugation was used to isolate PBMCs. The CDR3 goes from the cysteine to the phenylalanine over 13 residues. Only the CDR3 region is kept as DNA, spanning 39 bases read in frame from base 1. A distance of 13 bases separates the germline ends of V and J, which lose 4 bases and 5 bases respectively. The CDR1 and CDR2 encoded by the germline V gene are SGDLS and YYNGEE. The data belong to a study of T-cell memory formation after mild COVID-19 (dated by TCRdb to about 2021). With regard to the full study: TCR sequence clusters from the two donors were found to be largely donor specific. Longitudinal TCRalpha and TCRbeta repertoire sequencing tracked T-cell clones expanding and contracting after mild COVID-19 in two donors. The cohort was made up of two young adult volunteers, one female and one male, who were previously healthy.

General study outcomes and caveats: Clones that contracted from day 15 to 85 showed balanced CD4/CD8 phenotypes, whereas a second wave of clones that expanded from day 15 to 37 leaned towards CD4+. The study included only a couple of mild cases, and larger cohorts that include severe cases with pre-infection samples were judged to be necessary. Some responding clones were found in pre-infection memory, which suggests that pre-existing cross-reactive memory T cells took part in the SARS-CoV-2 response. SARS-CoV-2 specificity was not confirmed for the second-wave clones peaking on day 37. Contracting CD4+ clones were found mainly in CM and EM memory subsets, while CD8+ clones were enriched in EMRA.

The receptor's source is a man between 18 and 35 years old who had mild COVID-19 (a few samples of this study predate the infection). The sample titles of this study are shuffled in the database, so cell type and time point are left out; the donor was told from shared clones. The rearranged chain carries TRBV9 and TRBJ2-7, with TRBD1 as a weak D call on 6 bases. Sequenced sample: PBMCs or a T cell subset sorted from them (not recorded which). The DNA sequence is TGTGCCAGCAGCCCCCAGGGGTTCAACGAGCAGTACTTC. It encodes CASSPQGFNEQYF.